This T cell receptor beta chain comes out of a study of cytomegalovirus exposure and HLA in healthy donors. The PCR contained 60 Vbeta and 13 Jbeta primers. The protocol was immunoSEQ multiplex PCR, while the TCRdb copy is restricted to in-frame clones and leaves out a portion. This table has 130,000 to 150,000 clones, approximately 78% appearing once. From germline, CDR1 is MNHNS and CDR2 SASEGT. The CDR3 totals 13 residues. Trimming removed 0 bases from V and 9 bases from J, with 9 bases in between. The material sequenced was PBMCs. The chain has TRBV6-1 and TRBJ1-5; no firm D call. The TCR was taken from a female donor in good health and CMV-seronegative. The CDR3 loop reads CASSEALRGPQHF. The DNA for the CDR3 is TGTGCCAGCAGTGAAGCTTTACGGGGGCCCCAGCATTTT.